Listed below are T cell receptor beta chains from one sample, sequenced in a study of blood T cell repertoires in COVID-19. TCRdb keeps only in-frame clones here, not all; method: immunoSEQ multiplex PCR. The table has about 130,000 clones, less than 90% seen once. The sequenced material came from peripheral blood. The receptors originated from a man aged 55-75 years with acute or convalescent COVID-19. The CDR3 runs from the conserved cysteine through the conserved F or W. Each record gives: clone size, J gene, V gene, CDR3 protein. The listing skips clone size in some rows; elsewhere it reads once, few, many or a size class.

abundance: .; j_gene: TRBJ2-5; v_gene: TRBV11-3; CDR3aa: CASSQTPGGAETQYF
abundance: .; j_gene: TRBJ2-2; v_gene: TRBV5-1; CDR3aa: CASSLGGQITGELFF
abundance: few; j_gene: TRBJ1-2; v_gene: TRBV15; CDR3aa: CATSRDGGASYTF
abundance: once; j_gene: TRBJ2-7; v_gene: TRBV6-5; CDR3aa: CASSSTGTGFYEQYF
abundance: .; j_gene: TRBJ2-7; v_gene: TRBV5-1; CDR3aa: CASSLVLAGGLRDF
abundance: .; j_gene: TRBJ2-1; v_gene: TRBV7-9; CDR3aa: CASSIETYNEQFF
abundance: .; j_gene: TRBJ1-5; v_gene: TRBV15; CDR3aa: CATSIRDGERAQPQHF
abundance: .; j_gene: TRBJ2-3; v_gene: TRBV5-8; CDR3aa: CASSFGDRGTDTQYF
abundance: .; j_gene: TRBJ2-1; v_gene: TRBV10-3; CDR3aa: CAISEAPGLAGGPPYNEQFF
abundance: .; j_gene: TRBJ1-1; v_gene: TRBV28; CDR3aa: CASSLPTGGPTEAFF
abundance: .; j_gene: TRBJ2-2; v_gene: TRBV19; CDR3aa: CASSIGSGGSGELFF
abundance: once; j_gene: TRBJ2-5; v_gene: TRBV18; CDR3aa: CASSLKDRGGETQYF
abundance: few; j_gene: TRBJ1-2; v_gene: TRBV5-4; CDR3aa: CASSLVTPQRGHGYTF
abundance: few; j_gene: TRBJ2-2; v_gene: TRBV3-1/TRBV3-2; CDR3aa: CASSQDRTGELFF
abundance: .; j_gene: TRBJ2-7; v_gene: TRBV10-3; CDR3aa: CAISDRGSSSYEQYF
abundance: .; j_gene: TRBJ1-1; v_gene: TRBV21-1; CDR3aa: CASSGDSTEAFF
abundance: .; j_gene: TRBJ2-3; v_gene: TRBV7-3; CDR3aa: CASSPTVGLAGGGTDTQYF
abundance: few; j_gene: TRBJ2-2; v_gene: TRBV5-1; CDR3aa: CASHTGDRDTGELFF
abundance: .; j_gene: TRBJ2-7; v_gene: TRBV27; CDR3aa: CASSLYAGGVYEQYF
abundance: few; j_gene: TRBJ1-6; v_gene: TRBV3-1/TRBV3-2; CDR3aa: CASRSDRLSSYNSPLHF
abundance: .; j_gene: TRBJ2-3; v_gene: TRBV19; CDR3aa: CASSDQREENTDTQYF
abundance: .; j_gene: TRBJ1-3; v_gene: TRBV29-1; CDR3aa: CSVTTNSGNTIYF
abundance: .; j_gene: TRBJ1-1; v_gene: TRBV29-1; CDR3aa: CSVGVNTEAFF
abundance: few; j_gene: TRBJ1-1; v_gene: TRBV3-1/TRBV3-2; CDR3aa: CASSVRTGGMNTEAFF
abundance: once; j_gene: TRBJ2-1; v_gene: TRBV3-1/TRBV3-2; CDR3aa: CASSQIGEGEQFF
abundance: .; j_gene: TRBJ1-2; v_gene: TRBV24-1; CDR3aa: CATSDLGRDRGYTF
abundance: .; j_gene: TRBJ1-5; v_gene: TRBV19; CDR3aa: CASSIVGGPQPQHF